The rows below give T cell receptor beta chains drawn from one sample of a study of blood T cell repertoires in COVID-19. Repertoires were generated with immunoSEQ multiplex PCR, while TCRdb's copy carries only in-frame clones and drops some. The sample lists about 200,000 clones, 80% to 90% occurring once. Sequenced material: peripheral blood. Receptors were obtained from a man older than 75 with acute or convalescent COVID-19. Both conserved end residues are part of each CDR3. A D gene is named only where the DNA matches it firmly. Some rows mark clone size as missing; the rest say once, few, many or name a class of expanded clone.

j_gene,v_gene,abundance,d_gene,CDR3nt,CDR3aa
TRBJ2-1,TRBV10-3,-,TRBD2,TGTGCCATCAGTGATTCGCGGGAGAGGAGCAATGAGCAGTTCTTC,CAISDSRERSNEQFF
TRBJ2-3,TRBV29-1,-,TRBD2,TGCAGCGTTGTCGGACTAGCGGGAGGGCCCGGCACAGATACGCAGTATTTT,CSVVGLAGGPGTDTQYF
TRBJ2-7,TRBV2,-,TRBD1,TGTGCCAGCAGGGGACAGGGCGTCTACGAGCAGTACTTC,CASRGQGVYEQYF
TRBJ1-2,TRBV12-3/TRBV12-4,-,TRBD1,TGTGCCAGCAGTTTAACAGGGGGCTATGGCTACACCTTC,CASSLTGGYGYTF
TRBJ1-2,TRBV5-1,-,-,TGCGCCAGCGCTCTAGGTGGAGGGGCGAACTATGGCTACACCTTC,CASALGGGANYGYTF
TRBJ2-4,TRBV6-6,-,-,TGTGCCAGTAGAGGGACATCCACTACCATTCAGTACTTC,CASRGTSTTIQYF
TRBJ1-4,TRBV30,-,TRBD1,TGTGCCTGGATGGGACAGACTAATGAAAAACTGTTTTTT,CAWMGQTNEKLFF
TRBJ2-5,TRBV20-1,-,-,TGCAGTGCCCAGCAAGAGACCCAGTACTTC,CSAQQETQYF
TRBJ2-3,TRBV28,-,TRBD2,TGTGCCAGCAGTTCAGGGGCGGCTAGCGGGAGGGCAGATACGCAGTATTTT,CASSSGAASGRADTQYF
TRBJ2-5,TRBV7-9,few,TRBD2,TGTGCCAGCAGCTTTAGCGGGGGAATACAAGAGACCCAGTACTTC,CASSFSGGIQETQYF
TRBJ2-3,TRBV28,once,TRBD1,TGTGCCAGCAGTTTATACGGACAGGGGACTAGCACAGATACGCAGTATTTT,CASSLYGQGTSTDTQYF
TRBJ2-5,TRBV7-6,-,TRBD2,TGTGCCAGCAGCTTAGTTGCTAGCGGGAGGCCCAGAGAGACCCAGTACTTC,CASSLVASGRPRETQYF
TRBJ1-4,TRBV7-7,-,-,TGTGCCAGCAGCTTAGATGCGTGGAGAAATGAAAAACTGTTTTTT,CASSLDAWRNEKLFF
TRBJ2-1,TRBV5-1,-,TRBD2,TGCGCCAGCAGCTTGGTTGTTGGTACTAGCGGATACAATGAGCAGTTCTTC,CASSLVVGTSGYNEQFF
TRBJ1-1,TRBV6-5,-,-,TGTGCCAGCAGAAGGACACAGAACTCTGAAGCTTTCTTT,CASRRTQNSEAFF
TRBJ1-1,TRBV19,-,-,TGTGCCAGTAGTATAGGTCCAGGATTGAACACTGAAGCTTTCTTT,CASSIGPGLNTEAFF
TRBJ1-3,TRBV11-2,-,-,TGTGCCAGCAGCTTAGAGGCTACCGGGGTCAACTCTGGAAACACCATATATTTT,CASSLEATGVNSGNTIYF
TRBJ2-5,TRBV18,-,-,TGTGCCAGCTCACTAAATCTAGGTCCGGAGACCCAGTACTTC,CASSLNLGPETQYF
TRBJ2-2,TRBV28,-,-,TGTGCCAGCAGTTTAGGAGGGACCGGGGAGCTGTTTTTT,CASSLGGTGELFF
TRBJ1-5,TRBV19,-,TRBD1,TGTGCCAGTGCCCGGGACAGGGCCCACAATCAGCCCCAGCATTTT,CASARDRAHNQPQHF
TRBJ2-5,TRBV6-6,once,-,TGTGCCAGCAGTTCCCACATGGGCGAAGAGACCCAGTACTTC,CASSSHMGEETQYF
TRBJ2-3,TRBV29-1,-,TRBD1,TGCAGCGTTGTTAACAGGGGAAGTAATACGCAGTATTTT,CSVVNRGSNTQYF
TRBJ1-4,TRBV7-8,-,-,TGTGCCAGCAGCGTAATCAGGGGCCGCTCAAATGAAAAACTGTTTTTT,CASSVIRGRSNEKLFF
TRBJ1-1,TRBV3-1/TRBV3-2,-,-,TGTGCCAGCAGCCAAGTAGGGGTGAACACTGAAGCTTTCTTT,CASSQVGVNTEAFF
TRBJ2-7,TRBV5-5,once,TRBD2,TGTGCCAGCAGCTTGGGAGCGGGAGCTAGTTCCTACGAGCAGTACTTC,CASSLGAGASSYEQYF
TRBJ1-4,TRBV29-1,-,TRBD1,TGCAGCGTTACCGGGACAGCGACTAATGAAAAACTGTTTTTT,CSVTGTATNEKLFF
TRBJ2-3,TRBV7-2,-,TRBD2,TGTGCCAGCAGCTCCCTGGGACTAGCGGGAGCAGATACGCAGTATTTT,CASSSLGLAGADTQYF
TRBJ2-3,TRBV4-2,once,-,TGTGCCAGCAGCCACCTAACAGATACGCAGTATTTT,CASSHLTDTQYF
TRBJ2-3,TRBV12-5,once,TRBD1,TGTGCTAGTGGTTTTGGACAGGGTATAGATACGCAGTATTTT,CASGFGQGIDTQYF
TRBJ2-7,TRBV27,once,-,TGTGCCAGCAGTTTAGAGGTGGGGAGCTCCTACGAGCAGTACTTC,CASSLEVGSSYEQYF
TRBJ1-1,TRBV30,-,-,TGTGCCTGGAGTCAACGGACAGCCGGAACTGAAGCTTTCTTT,CAWSQRTAGTEAFF
TRBJ1-3,TRBV6-5,once,-,TGTGCCAGCATGGGGGCCGATAGAGGAAACACCATATATTTT,CASMGADRGNTIYF
TRBJ2-7,TRBV6-6,-,TRBD2,TGTGCCAGCAGTTACTCAGAGCGGGGGAGCTACGAGCAGTACTTC,CASSYSERGSYEQYF
TRBJ2-5,TRBV11-2,-,-,TGTGCCAGCAGCTTAACATCCCAAGAGACCCAGTACTTC,CASSLTSQETQYF
TRBJ1-5,TRBV10-3,-,-,TGTGCCATCAGTGAGTCAGGGGGTCGACATCAGCCCCAGCATTTT,CAISESGGRHQPQHF
TRBJ1-3,TRBV19,-,TRBD1,TGTGCCACCTTACAGGGGTCTGGAAACACCATATATTTT,CATLQGSGNTIYF
TRBJ2-2,TRBV27,-,-,TGTGCCAGCAGCCTTATAGGAGCGGCGGTACCGGCCGGGGAGCTGTTTTTT,CASSLIGAAVPAGELFF
TRBJ2-4,TRBV14,-,-,TGTGCCAGCAGCCAAGAATCGGGGTCGGCCAAAAACATTCAGTACTTC,CASSQESGSAKNIQYF
TRBJ2-4,TRBV7-2,-,TRBD1,TGTGCCAGCAGCTTACAACAGGGGGGTATATCTAACTTC,CASSLQQGGISNF
TRBJ1-5,TRBV7-8,-,-,TGTGCCAGCAGCTTAGCCGCGGTAGGAGGGGATCAGCCCCAGCATTTT,CASSLAAVGGDQPQHF
TRBJ1-5,TRBV27,-,-,TGTGCCAGCAGTTTACGGGGATCGGGCAATCAGCCCCAGCATTTT,CASSLRGSGNQPQHF
TRBJ2-3,TRBV15,-,-,TGTGCCACCAGCAGTAGCCGCTTGGCGGGGCCTACGCAGTATTTT,CATSSSRLAGPTQYF
TRBJ2-1,TRBV24-1,-,-,TGTGCCACCAGGACTAACGGGAGTGATGAGCAGTTCTTC,CATRTNGSDEQFF
TRBJ2-2,TRBV9,-,-,TGTGCCAGCAGCGCCCAGGGACTTAACACCGGGGAGCTGTTTTTT,CASSAQGLNTGELFF
TRBJ2-2,TRBV19,few,TRBD2,TGTGCCAGTAGCCTCCTAGCGGGACTCGACACCGGGGAGCTGTTTTTT,CASSLLAGLDTGELFF
TRBJ2-3,TRBV9,-,-,TGTGCCAGCAGCGTAGACGAACGGGTAGATACGCAGTATTTT,CASSVDERVDTQYF
TRBJ2-3,TRBV6-6,-,-,TGTGCCAGCAGTAAACAGGGAGCAGATACGCAGTATTTT,CASSKQGADTQYF
TRBJ2-7,TRBV14,-,TRBD2,TGTGCCAGCAGCCAGGCGCGTAGCGGGGCAATCTCCTACGAGCAGTACTTC,CASSQARSGAISYEQYF
TRBJ1-2,TRBV6-5,-,TRBD1,TGTGCCAGCAAGACAGGGGGCGGTGGCTACACCTTC,CASKTGGGGYTF